One and the same sample provided the 2 T cell receptor beta chains below, sequenced in a study of beta chain features in type 1 diabetes. The sequenced template was cDNA made from the entire isolated RNA. Only in-frame clones appear in the TCRdb table, and some are missing; sequencing was by immunoSEQ multiplex PCR. The table records approximately 250,000 clones, 13% to 15% of them present only once. Specimen: naive CD4+ T cells from blood. These receptors originate from a woman aged 40-49 years in good health.

This rearrangement joins TRBV18 to TRBJ1-6, with D unclear. Trimming stripped 3 bases from V and 5 bases from J, with 8 bases between. This CDR3 is built from 14 residues. CDR1 and CDR2 (germline): KGHSH, LQKENI. CDR3 protein: CASSPSTHNSPLHF. For the CDR3, the DNA is TGTGCCAGCTCACCCAGTACCCATAATTCACCCCTCCACTTT.

This chain connects TRBV9 to TRBJ2-3; 10 bases line up with TRBD1. CDR1 is SGDLS, CDR2 YYNGEE, per germline. The CDR3 loop spans 17 amino acids. The J segment lost 4 bases and the V segment lost 4 bases, leaving 12 bases of the junction unmatched. In DNA, the CDR3 is TGTGCCAGCAGCACTGTAACCGGGACAGGGGATGCAGATACGCAGTATTTT. This encodes CASSTVTGTGDADTQYF.